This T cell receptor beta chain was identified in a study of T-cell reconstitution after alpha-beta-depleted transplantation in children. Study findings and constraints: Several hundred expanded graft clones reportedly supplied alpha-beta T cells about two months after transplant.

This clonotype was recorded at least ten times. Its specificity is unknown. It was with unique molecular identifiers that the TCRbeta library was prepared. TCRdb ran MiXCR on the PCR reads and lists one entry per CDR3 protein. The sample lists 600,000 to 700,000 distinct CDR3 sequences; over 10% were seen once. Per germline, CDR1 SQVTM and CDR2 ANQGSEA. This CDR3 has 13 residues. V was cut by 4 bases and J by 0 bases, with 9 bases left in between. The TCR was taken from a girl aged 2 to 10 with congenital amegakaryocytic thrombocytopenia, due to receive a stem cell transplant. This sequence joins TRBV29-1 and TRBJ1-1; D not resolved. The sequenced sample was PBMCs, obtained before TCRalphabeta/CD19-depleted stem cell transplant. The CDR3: CSVGVQVNTEAFF. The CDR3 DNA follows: TGCAGCGTTGGGGTCCAAGTGAACACTGAAGCTTTCTTT.